Listed here are 15 T cell receptor beta chains from one sample, sequenced in a study of OX40 agonist ivuxolimab in advanced cancers. Libraries were prepared through the immunoSEQ multiplex PCR assay. The table was pulled from immuneACCESS by TCRdb, which kept in-frame rearrangements only. Such tables lose some clones; where checked, under half of the loss comes from unresolved V genes, and the rest has no known cause. This sample holds about 64,000 clones; over 75% were observed only once. Jointly, the top ten make up over 11% of the sample. Here the sequenced sample was CD4+ or CD8+ T cells sorted from blood, taken in a trial of the OX40 agonist ivuxolimab. These receptors were taken from an adult with an advanced solid tumor such as melanoma, head and neck, liver or kidney cancer.

The chain has TRBV7-6 and TRBJ2-2; D unresolved. Between the trimmed V and J ends, which lost 2 bases and 6 bases, there was a span of 7 bases. In germline, CDR1 is SGHVS, CDR2 FNYEAQ. This CDR3 has 13 amino acids. This CDR3 reads CASSLNGAGELFF. CDR3 bases: TGTGCCAGCAGCTTAAATGGTGCCGGGGAGCTGTTTTTT.

The gene calls are TRBV11-2 and TRBJ2-1; TRBD1 is a possible D gene (5 bases). Trimming took off 1 base at V and 10 bases at J, with 8 bases between the two ends. Germline values: CDR1 SGHAT, CDR2 FQNNGV. The CDR3 runs 12 residues. The DNA of the CDR3 is TGTGCCAGCAGCTTAGGACAGATCGAGCAGTTCTTC. Protein sequence: CASSLGQIEQFF.

V usage is TRBV7-8 and J usage is TRBJ2-1, with 7 bases aligning to TRBD2. J lost 7 bases, V lost 3 bases, and 9 bases had no gene match. Germline V CDR1 and CDR2: SGHVS, FQNEAQ. The CDR3 length is 15 residues. CDR3 in DNA: TGTGCCAGCAGCTTCAGTGGACTAGGGGCAAATGAGCAGTTCTTC. It yields the protein CASSFSGLGANEQFF.

J is TRBJ2-7 and V is TRBV7-6; D unclear. The V and J ends lost 5 bases and 2 bases respectively, with 10 bases between them. This CDR3 comprises 13 residues. Germline V CDR1 and CDR2: SGHVS, FNYEAQ. This CDR3 is CASSVRPPYEQYF. DNA of the CDR3: TGTGCCAGCAGCGTCCGGCCGCCCTACGAGCAGTACTTC.

By sample share, this clone is medium-sized. The V gene is TRBV11-2, the J gene TRBJ2-7, with D perhaps matching TRBD1 (6 bases). The germline CDR1 and CDR2 sequences are SGHAT and FQNNGV. This CDR3 region has 13 residues. The V and J ends lost 1 base and 12 bases respectively, with 16 bases between them. The CDR3: CASSLGTPQGTYF. In DNA, the CDR3 is TGTGCCAGCAGCTTAGGGACCCCACAGGGAACGTACTTC.

This clone has just one count. The chain recombines TRBV10-2 with TRBJ2-1; possible D gene TRBD2, 6 bases. V dropped 6 bases and J dropped 1 base, with 10 bases sitting between them. The CDR3 is 14 amino acids. Germline V gives CDR1 WSHSY, CDR2 SAAADI. The CDR3: CASRDGTSYNEQFF. The CDR3 DNA is TGCGCCAGCAGGGACGGGACTTCCTACAATGAGCAGTTCTTC.

The J gene is TRBJ2-7, the V gene TRBV2, with D perhaps matching TRBD1 or TRBD2 (5 bases each). V lost 6 bases and J lost 3, with 15 bases in between. The CDR3 has 14 amino acids. The germline V gene encodes CDR1 SNHLY and CDR2 FYNNEI. In nucleotides, the CDR3 is TGTGCCAGCAGGGTCCGGGACCGTTACTACGAGCAGTACTTC. Protein sequence: CASRVRDRYYEQYF.

This clone was detected only once. The chain combines TRBV7-8 with TRBJ1-2; D unclear. V was pared by 6 bases and J by 3 bases, with 23 bases between. The CDR3 is made up of 17 amino acids. The V gene's germline CDR1 is SGHVS and CDR2 FQNEAQ. The chain's CDR3 is CASSDERFRNVDYGYTF. CDR3 DNA: TGTGCCAGCAGTGACGAGAGGTTTCGGAACGTCGACTATGGCTACACCTTC. The full variable domain, its missing parts supplied by reference TRBV7-8 and TRBJ1-2, is GAGVSQSPRYKVAKRGQDVALRCDPISGHVSLFWYQQALGQGPEFLTYFQNEAQLDKSGLPSDRFFAERPEGSVSTLKIQRTQQEDSAVYLCASSDERFRNVDYGYTFGSGTRLTVV.

V is TRBV19 and J is TRBJ2-1; D may be TRBD2 (5 bases). The CDR3 contains 13 residues. Germline V CDR1 and CDR2: LNHDA, SQIVND (reference sequence). The V end lost 5 bases, the J end lost 4 bases, and 9 bases lay between the germline ends. CDR3 DNA sequence: TGTGCCAGTAGTGCGGACTTGTACAATGAGCAGTTCTTC. Encoded protein: CASSADLYNEQFF.

There are a few counts of this clone. Here the CDR3 DNA reads TGCGCCAGCAGCTTAACGGGGAGGGGTGAGCAGTTCTTC. It is translated as CASSLTGRGEQFF. This chain connects TRBV5-1 to TRBJ2-1; 7 bases align to TRBD2. This CDR3 is 13 amino acids long. Per germline, CDR1 SGHRS and CDR2 YFSETQ. The V gene end was trimmed by 2 bases and the J gene end by 9 bases; junction bases not matched to a gene: 5.

This chain uses TRBV27 with TRBJ2-1; 7 bases agree with TRBD1. Germline-derived CDR1 and CDR2 are MNHEY and SMNVEV (reference sequence). With 1 base clipped from V and 7 bases from J, the junction kept 7 bases outside the gene matches. This CDR3 is 15 amino acids long. CDR3 nucleotides: TGTGCCAGCAGTTTATTGACAGGGAAATGGAATGAGCAGTTCTTC. Translated: CASSLLTGKWNEQFF.

This chain links TRBV7-9 with TRBJ2-4, with D perhaps TRBD1 (5 bases). V was clipped by 5 bases and J by 0 bases, with 8 bases between them. This CDR3 is 14 amino acids long. Germline-derived CDR1 and CDR2 are SEHNR and FQNEAQ (reference sequence). The CDR3 coding sequence is TGTGCCAGCAGCCCCCAGGGAGCCAAAAACATTCAGTACTTC. Amino acid sequence: CASSPQGAKNIQYF.

The V gene is TRBV19, the J gene TRBJ2-1; D is ambiguous. V was clipped by 6 bases and J by 4 bases, with 10 bases between them. The CDR3 consists of 13 residues. CDR1 and CDR2 from the germline V gene are LNHDA and SQIVND (reference sequence). CDR3 residues: CASRSFEYNEQFF. CDR3 in DNA: TGTGCCAGTAGGTCGTTTGAATACAATGAGCAGTTCTTC.

The chain has TRBV27 and TRBJ2-1, with 11 bases that match TRBD1. Trimming at V came to 6 bases and at J to 6 bases, leaving 7 bases not matched to a gene. The germline gives CDR1 MNHEY, CDR2 SMNVEV (reference sequence). The length of the CDR3 is 15 residues. For the CDR3, the DNA is TGTGCCAGCAGCGCCGGGACAGGGGGGGGCAATGAGCAGTTCTTC. This gives the protein CASSAGTGGGNEQFF.

The V and J genes are TRBV19 and TRBJ1-5; tentatively, D is TRBD1 (5 bases). The CDR3 has 14 residues. V was pared by 6 bases and J by 1 base, with 10 bases between. Looked up from germline, CDR1 is LNHDA and CDR2 is SQIVND (reference sequence). CDR3 amino acids: CASRGGESNQPQHF. CDR3 nucleotides: TGTGCCAGTAGGGGGGGGGAGAGCAATCAGCCCCAGCATTTT.